The source of this T cell receptor (beta chain) is a study of blood T cells in healthy people across ages (dated by TCRdb to about 2015). Background on the whole study: In model experiments, template switching captured about one uniquely barcoded TCR beta cDNA molecule for every two T cells. The study measured age-related changes in TCR beta repertoire diversity using deep sequencing normalized with unique cDNA molecular identifiers. Donors were grouped into four age groups: young (average approximately 16 years), middle-aged (about 38), aged (around 66) and long-lived (around 80). To avoid experimental bias, donors of different ages were spread randomly across the sequencing lanes. Two additional independent replicas of 1 million unique cDNA reads from the same blood draw were analyzed for two donors (one aged 18 to 30 and one aged 80 or older).

This clonotype was observed a few times. No antigen is known for it. A much more abundant neighbour one base away suggests this may be a read error. The donors were roughly 39 Caucasian individuals from Russia, aged roughly 6 to 90 years, who were systemically healthy. Around 10 milliliters of peripheral blood were collected from each donor into EDTA-treated Vacutainer tubes. Ficoll-Paque density-gradient centrifugation was used to isolate PBMCs, with at least 6.5 million obtained per sample. Total RNA, at least 6 micrograms per sample, was extracted from PBMCs with Trizol reagent. The percentages of naive CD45RAhigh/CD27high T cells were determined by flow cytometry on a PBMC aliquot from every donor. The library was built by means of 5' RACE. The sequencing machine was an Illumina HiSeq 2500. The second PCR ran for roughly 6 to 11 cycles and used a J-beta primer mix along with a sample-barcoded 5' primer. A template-switch 5' adaptor carrying 12 random nucleotides introduced a unique molecular identifier onto each TCR beta cDNA molecule. Each sample yielded at least 3 million CDR3-containing paired-end reads. First-strand cDNA was synthesized from all RNA with the Mint cDNA synthesis kit, primed by a TRBC-specific oligonucleotide. Following uracil-DNA glycosylase treatment, a first 18-cycle PCR with universal primers M1SS and BC2_uni_R was performed on all cDNA. The authors' pipeline ran thus. Normalization of each sample was performed by random selection of 1 million high-quality reads, each carrying a distinct molecular identifier. Instead of being binned into consensus sequences, reads that shared molecular identifiers were thrown out. MiTCR, run with a Q25 quality threshold and the strictest error-elimination algorithm, handled CDR3 identification, clonotype clustering and error correction. Lower-bound total TCR beta diversity was estimated with a nonparametric unseen species model using Euler transformation. TCRdb reprocessed the public reads (quality trimming at Q25 with fastp, clone calling with MiXCR) and kept in-frame beta chains. CDR3 protein sequences are deduplicated, and each keeps its most common genes and DNA. What appears here as the V and J calls and clone size reflects TCRdb's work, not the paper's. The sample data list fewer than 800,000 distinct CDR3 sequences, and 32% of these were observed just once. The ten largest clones take up 15% of the sample.

General conclusions and limits of the study: The long-lived group showed more naive CD4+ T cells, fewer expanded clones and increased TCR diversity than the aged group, suggesting age selection. Observed TCR beta diversity per million T cells fell roughly linearly with age, and a significant reduction was already apparent by age roughly 40. Total diversity estimates from one million sequenced T cells were considered lower bounds and underestimates. The percentage of naive T cells measured by flow cytometry correlated strongly with observed TCR beta diversity. Conclusive comparison of naive and antigen-experienced compartments was prevented by the profiling of bulk unsorted PBMCs. Because the CMV infection status of the donors was unknown, age-related changes in expanded clonotypes may potentially have been confounded.

The CDR3 numbers 12 residues from cysteine through phenylalanine. Only the CDR3 part of the read is kept: 36 bases, read in frame from the first base. The chain is made from TRBV12-3 or TRBV12-4 and TRBJ2-3; no D gene call is confident. This receptor was obtained from an elderly woman in good health. Donor details come from another sample of the same person, matched by shared clones. Specimen: blood. The CDR3 corresponds to CVSSPFTDTQYF. The DNA sequence follows: TGTGTCAGCAGCCCATTCACAGATACGCAGTATTTT.